This T cell receptor beta chain emerged from a study of blood T cell repertoires in COVID-19. Whole-study context: From T cells, B-cell-depleted T cells, or PBMCs came the material, which was cDNA or gDNA.

Original methodology: Using reference gene primer amplification, nucleated cell counts were estimated. Some clones are missing from TCRdb's copy, which holds only in-frame ones; the method was immunoSEQ multiplex PCR. V and J calls and clone size follow that table, whereas D and trimming were derived from the DNA. This table holds about 210,000 clones, around 80% found once. The CDR3 is 13 residues long. V was cut by 2 bases and J by 3 bases, with 7 bases left in between. Germline assignment: CDR1 LNHDA and CDR2 SQIVND (reference sequence). The rearrangement links TRBV19 to TRBJ1-1; D unclear. This receptor was identified in a woman aged 40 to 49 with acute or convalescent COVID-19. Source material: peripheral blood. CDR3 in amino acids: CASSITRDTEAFF. The CDR3 DNA reads TGTGCCAGTAGTATAACTCGGGACACTGAAGCTTTCTTT.